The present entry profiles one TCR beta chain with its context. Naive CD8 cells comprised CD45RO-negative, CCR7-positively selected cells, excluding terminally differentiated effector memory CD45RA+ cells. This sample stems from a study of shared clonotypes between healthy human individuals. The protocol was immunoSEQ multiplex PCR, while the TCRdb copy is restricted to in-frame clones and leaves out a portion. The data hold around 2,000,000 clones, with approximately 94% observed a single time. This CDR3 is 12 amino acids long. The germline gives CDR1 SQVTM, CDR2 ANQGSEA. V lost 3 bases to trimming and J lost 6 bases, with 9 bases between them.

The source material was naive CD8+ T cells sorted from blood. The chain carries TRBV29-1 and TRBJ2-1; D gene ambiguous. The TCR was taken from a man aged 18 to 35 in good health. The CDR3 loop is CSVEDLTNEQFF. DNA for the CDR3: TGCAGCGTTGAGGACCTCACCAATGAGCAGTTCTTC.